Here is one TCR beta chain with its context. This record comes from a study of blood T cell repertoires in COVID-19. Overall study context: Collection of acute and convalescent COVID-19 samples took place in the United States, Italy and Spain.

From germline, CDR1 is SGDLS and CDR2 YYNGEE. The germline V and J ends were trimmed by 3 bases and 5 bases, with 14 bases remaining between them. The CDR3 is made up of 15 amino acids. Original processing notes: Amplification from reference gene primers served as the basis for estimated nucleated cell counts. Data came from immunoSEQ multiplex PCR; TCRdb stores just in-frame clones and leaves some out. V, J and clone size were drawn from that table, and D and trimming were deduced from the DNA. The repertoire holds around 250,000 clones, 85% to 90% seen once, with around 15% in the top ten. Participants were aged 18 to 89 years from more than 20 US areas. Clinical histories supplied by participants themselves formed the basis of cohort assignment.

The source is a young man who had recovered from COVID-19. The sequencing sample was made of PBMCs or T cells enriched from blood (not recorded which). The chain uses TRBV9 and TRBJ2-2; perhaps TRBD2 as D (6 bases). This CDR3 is CASSATNAGTGELFF. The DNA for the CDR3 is TGTGCCAGCAGCGCAACTAATGCGGGGACCGGGGAGCTGTTTTTT.